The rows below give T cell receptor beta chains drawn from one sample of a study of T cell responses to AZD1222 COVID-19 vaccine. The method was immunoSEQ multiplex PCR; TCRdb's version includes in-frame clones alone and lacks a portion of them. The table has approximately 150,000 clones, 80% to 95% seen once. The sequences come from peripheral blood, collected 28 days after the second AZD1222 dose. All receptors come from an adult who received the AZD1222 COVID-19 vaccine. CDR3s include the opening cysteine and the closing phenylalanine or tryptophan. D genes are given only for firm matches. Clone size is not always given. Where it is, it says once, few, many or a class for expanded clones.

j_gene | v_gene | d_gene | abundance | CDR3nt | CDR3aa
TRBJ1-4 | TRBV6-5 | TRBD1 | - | TGTGCCAGCAGCGTATCAGGGGGCTATGAAAAACTGTTTTTT | CASSVSGGYEKLFF
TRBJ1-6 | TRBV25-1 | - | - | TGTGCCAGCAGTGGGGGGCAGGGGAAGGAGTTTTCACCCCTCCACTTT | CASSGGQGKEFSPLHF
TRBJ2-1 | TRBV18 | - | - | TGTGCCAGCTCACCACCGAATCACAATGAGCAGTTCTTC | CASSPPNHNEQFF
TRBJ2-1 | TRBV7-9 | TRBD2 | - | TGTGCCAGCAGCTCACCTGGCGGGGGCTCCTACAATGAGCAGTTCTTC | CASSSPGGGSYNEQFF
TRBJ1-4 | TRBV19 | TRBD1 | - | TGTGCCAGTAGTATTCCGGGACAGGGAGCAAAACTGTTTTTT | CASSIPGQGAKLFF
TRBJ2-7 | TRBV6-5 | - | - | TGTGCCAGCAGATTTCAGACAGGTGGGGTTTACGAGCAGTACTTC | CASRFQTGGVYEQYF
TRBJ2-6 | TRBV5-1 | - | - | TGCGCCAGCAGCTTGGCTCAAACAGGGTTGGCTGGTTCTGGGGCCAACGTCCTGACTTTC | CASSLAQTGLAGSGANVLTF
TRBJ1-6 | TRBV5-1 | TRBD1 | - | TGCGCCAGCAGCGTTACAGGGGAGAATTCACCCCTCCACTTT | CASSVTGENSPLHF
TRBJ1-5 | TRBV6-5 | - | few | TGTGCCAGCAGCGAGGGACGGCTTAGCAATCAGCCCCAGCATTTT | CASSEGRLSNQPQHF
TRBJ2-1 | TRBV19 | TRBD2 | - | TGTGCCAGTAGTATCCAGCGGGAGGTTGGATATGAGCAGTTCTTC | CASSIQREVGYEQFF
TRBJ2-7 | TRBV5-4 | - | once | TGTGCCAGCAGCTCCCCGGGCCCAAACGAGCAGTACTTC | CASSSPGPNEQYF
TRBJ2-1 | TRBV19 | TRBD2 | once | TGTGCCAGTAGTACGGGACTAGCGGGCGGAGATGAGCAGTTCTTC | CASSTGLAGGDEQFF
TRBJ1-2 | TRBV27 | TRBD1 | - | TGTGCCAGCAGTTTATCCCAGGGACAGGGCGCGGCTAACTATGGCTACACCTTC | CASSLSQGQGAANYGYTF
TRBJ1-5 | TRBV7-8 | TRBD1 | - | TGTGCCAGCAGCATGCTGGACAGGGATAGCAATCAGCCCCAGCATTTT | CASSMLDRDSNQPQHF
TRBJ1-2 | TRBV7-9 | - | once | TGTGCCAGCAGCGACAACTATGGCTACACCTTC | CASSDNYGYTF
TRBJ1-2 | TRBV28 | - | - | TGTGCCAGCAGTTTGGAGCTGACGGCGCCTGGCTACACCTTC | CASSLELTAPGYTF
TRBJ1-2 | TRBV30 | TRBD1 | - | TGTGCCTGGAGTTTGGGGACAGTATTAGGGTATGGGTATGGCTACACCTTC | CAWSLGTVLGYGYGYTF
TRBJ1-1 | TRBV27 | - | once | TGTGCCAGCAGTTACAGCTTTCCGGGCACTGAAGCTTTCTTT | CASSYSFPGTEAFF
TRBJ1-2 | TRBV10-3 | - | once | TGTGCCATCAGTGAGTGGGAGGGCCGTGGCTACACCTTC | CAISEWEGRGYTF
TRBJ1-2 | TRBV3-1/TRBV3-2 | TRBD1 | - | TGTGCCAGCAGCCCGACAGGGAAAACTGGCTACACCTTC | CASSPTGKTGYTF
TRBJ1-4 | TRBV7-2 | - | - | TGTGCCAGCAGCTTAGCGCAGGATGTATATGAAAAACTGTTTTTT | CASSLAQDVYEKLFF
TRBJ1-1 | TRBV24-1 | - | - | TGTGCCACCAGTGATTTGACCTTTTTTTGGGGTTTGATTCCTGAAGCTTTCTTT | CATSDLTFFWGLIPEAFF
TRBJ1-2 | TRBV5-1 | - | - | TGCGCCAGCAGCTTGGGTCCGCGGTCTAACTATGGCTACACCTTC | CASSLGPRSNYGYTF
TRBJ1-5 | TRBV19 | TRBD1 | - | TGTGCCAGTAGTCGGGACAGAAATCAGCCCCAGCATTTT | CASSRDRNQPQHF
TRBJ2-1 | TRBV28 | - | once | TGTGCCAGCAGTTTGGATAGGTACAATGAGCAGTTCTTC | CASSLDRYNEQFF
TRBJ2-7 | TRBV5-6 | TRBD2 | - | TGTGCCAGCAGCGAATACGGACTAGCGGGAATCTACGAGCAGTACTTC | CASSEYGLAGIYEQYF
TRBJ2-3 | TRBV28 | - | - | TGTGCCAGCAGTTACTCGGGACGGACAGATACGCAGTATTTT | CASSYSGRTDTQYF
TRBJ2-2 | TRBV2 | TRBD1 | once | TGTGCCAGCAGTCGTGATTCAGGGGCAGGGGGGAACACCGGGGAGCTGTTTTTT | CASSRDSGAGGNTGELFF
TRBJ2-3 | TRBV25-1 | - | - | TGTGCCAGCAGTGGCGGAGGGCCTCTCACAAATACGCAGTATTTT | CASSGGGPLTNTQYF
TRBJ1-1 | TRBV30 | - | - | TGTGCCTGGAGCCCACGTGGGGGAGTCACTGAAGCTTTCTTT | CAWSPRGGVTEAFF
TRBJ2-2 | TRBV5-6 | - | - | TGTGCCAGCAGCTCAGCAGTCACCGGGGAGCTGTTTTTT | CASSSAVTGELFF
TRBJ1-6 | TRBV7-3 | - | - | TGTGCCAGCAGCTTAATGGGGTCACCCCTCCACTTT | CASSLMGSPLHF
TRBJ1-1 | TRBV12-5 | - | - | TGTGCTAGTGGTTTGGCGGGGGGGGCGGCTGAAGCTTTCTTT | CASGLAGGAAEAFF
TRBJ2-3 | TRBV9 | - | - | TGTGCCAGCAGCGAAATAGCTAGCACAGATACGCAGTATTTT | CASSEIASTDTQYF
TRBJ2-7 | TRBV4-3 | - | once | TGCGCCAGCAGCCAAGATTTAACGGGGACCTACGAGCAGTACTTC | CASSQDLTGTYEQYF
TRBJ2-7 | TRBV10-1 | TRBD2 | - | TGCGCCAGCAGTGAGTCCAGCGGGAGGTCCTCCTACGAGCAGTACTTC | CASSESSGRSSYEQYF
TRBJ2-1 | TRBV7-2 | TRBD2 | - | TGTGCCAGCAGCTTTGCAGGCGGGAGTGGCCGGGATGAGCAGTTCTTC | CASSFAGGSGRDEQFF
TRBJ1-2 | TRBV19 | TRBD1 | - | TGTGCCAGTAGTCCCCGGACAGGGCCGCTAGGCTACACCTTC | CASSPRTGPLGYTF
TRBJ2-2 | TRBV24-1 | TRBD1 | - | TGTGCCACCAGAGCCGGGACAGGGGCCACCGGGGAGCTGTTTTTT | CATRAGTGATGELFF
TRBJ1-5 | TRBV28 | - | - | TGTGCCAGCAGTTTATTGTCGACAGGCAATCAGCCCCAGCATTTT | CASSLLSTGNQPQHF
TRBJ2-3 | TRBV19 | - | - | TGTGCCAGTAGTATATCTGTTGGTACAGATACGCAGTATTTT | CASSISVGTDTQYF
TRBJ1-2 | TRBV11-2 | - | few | TGTGCCAGCAGCTTAGAGGGGGACGGCTACACCTTC | CASSLEGDGYTF
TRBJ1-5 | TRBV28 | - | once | TGTGCCAGCAGCCCTCCCCGGGGGCCGTTTGTTCAGCCCCAGCATTTT | CASSPPRGPFVQPQHF
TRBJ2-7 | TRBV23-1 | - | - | TGCGCCAGCAGTCAATTGTCGACAGATCGGGTGGGCTGGAGGGAGCAGTACTTC | CASSQLSTDRVGWREQYF
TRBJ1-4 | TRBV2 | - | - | TGTGCCAGCAGTGATAGAGGGTTTAATGAAAAACTGTTTTTT | CASSDRGFNEKLFF
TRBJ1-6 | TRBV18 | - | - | TGTGCCAGCTCAAATACCGAGAGCTCCTATAATTCACCCCTCCACTTT | CASSNTESSYNSPLHF
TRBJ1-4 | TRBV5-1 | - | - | TGCGCCAGCAGCCTCACTGGGGGGACTAATGAAAAACTGTTTTTT | CASSLTGGTNEKLFF
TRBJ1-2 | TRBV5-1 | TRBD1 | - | TGCGCCAGCAGCTCAACCGGGACAGGCGCCTACACCTTC | CASSSTGTGAYTF
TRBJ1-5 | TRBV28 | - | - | TGTGCCAGCAGCCTCCTTGGGGATCAGCCCCAGCATTTT | CASSLLGDQPQHF
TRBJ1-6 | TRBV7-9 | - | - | TGTGCCAGCAGCCGTGGGGGATCACCCCTCCACTTT | CASSRGGSPLHF
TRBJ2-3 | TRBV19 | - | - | TGTGCCAGTAGTATGGTGTGGGGAGCCCGCACAGATACGCAGTATTTT | CASSMVWGARTDTQYF
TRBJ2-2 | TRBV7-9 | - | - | TGTGCCAGCAGCGACACGACGGGGTTTCACACCGGGGAGCTGTTTTTT | CASSDTTGFHTGELFF
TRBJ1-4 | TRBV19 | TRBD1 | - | TGTGCCAGTAGCCTCCGGGACAGAGAAAATGAAAAACTGTTTTTT | CASSLRDRENEKLFF
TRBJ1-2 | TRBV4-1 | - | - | TGCGCCAGCAGCCAAGGAACGGCAGGGGAGAATGGCTACACCTTC | CASSQGTAGENGYTF